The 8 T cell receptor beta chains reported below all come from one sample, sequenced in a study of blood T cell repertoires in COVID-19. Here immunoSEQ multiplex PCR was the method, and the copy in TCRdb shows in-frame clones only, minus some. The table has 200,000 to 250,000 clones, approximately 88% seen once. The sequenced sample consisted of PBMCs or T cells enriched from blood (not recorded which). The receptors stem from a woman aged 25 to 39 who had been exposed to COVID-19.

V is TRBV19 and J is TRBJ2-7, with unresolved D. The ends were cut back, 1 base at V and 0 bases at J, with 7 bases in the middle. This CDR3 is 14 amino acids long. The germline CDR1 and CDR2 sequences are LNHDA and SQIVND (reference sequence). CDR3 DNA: TGTGCCAGTAGTATAGGCGGCACCTCCTACGAGCAGTACTTC. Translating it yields CASSIGGTSYEQYF.

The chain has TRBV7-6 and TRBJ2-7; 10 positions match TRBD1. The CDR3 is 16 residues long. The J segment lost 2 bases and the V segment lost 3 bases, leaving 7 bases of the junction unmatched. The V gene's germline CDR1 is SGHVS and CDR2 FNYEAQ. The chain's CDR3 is CASSFHRDRGTYEQYF. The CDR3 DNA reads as TGTGCCAGCAGCTTCCACCGGGACAGGGGAACCTACGAGCAGTACTTC.

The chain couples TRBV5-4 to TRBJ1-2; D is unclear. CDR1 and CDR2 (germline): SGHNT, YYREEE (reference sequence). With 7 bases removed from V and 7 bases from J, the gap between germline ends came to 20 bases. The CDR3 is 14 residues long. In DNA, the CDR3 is TGTGCCAGCCAGCTTGGAGGCGCCAGGTCTGGCTACACCTTC. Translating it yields CASQLGGARSGYTF. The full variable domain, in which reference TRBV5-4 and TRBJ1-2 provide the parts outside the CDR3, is ETGVTQSPTHLIKTRGQQVTLRCSSQSGHNTVSWYQQALGQGPQFIFQYYREEENGRGNFPPRFSGLQFPNYSSELNVNALELDDSALYLCASQLGGARSGYTFGSGTRLTVV.

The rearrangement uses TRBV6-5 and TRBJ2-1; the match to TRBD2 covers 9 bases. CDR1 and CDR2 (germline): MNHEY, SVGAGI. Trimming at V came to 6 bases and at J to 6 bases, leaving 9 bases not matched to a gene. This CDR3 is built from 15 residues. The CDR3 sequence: CASSTGLANFNEQFF. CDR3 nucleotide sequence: TGTGCCAGCAGCACGGGACTAGCTAATTTCAATGAGCAGTTCTTC.

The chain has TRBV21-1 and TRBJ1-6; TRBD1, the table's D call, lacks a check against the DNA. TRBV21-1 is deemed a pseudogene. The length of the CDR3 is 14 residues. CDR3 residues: CASSKRKGESPLHF. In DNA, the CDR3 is TGTGCCAGCAGCAAACGTAAGGGGGAGTCACCCCTCCACTTT.

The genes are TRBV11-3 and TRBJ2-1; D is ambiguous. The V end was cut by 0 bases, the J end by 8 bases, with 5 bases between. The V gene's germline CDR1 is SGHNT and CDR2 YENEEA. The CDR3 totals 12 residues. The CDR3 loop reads CASSLDFDEQFF. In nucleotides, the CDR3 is TGTGCCAGCAGCTTAGATTTCGATGAGCAGTTCTTC.

CDR3: CASSRRYHDRGGSYGYTF. CDR3 coding DNA: TGTGCCAGCAGTCGCCGGTACCATGACAGGGGGGGTTCCTATGGCTACACCTTC. The chain combines TRBV28 with TRBJ1-2; 9 bases agree with TRBD1. The CDR3 totals 18 residues. Germline assignment: CDR1 MDHEN and CDR2 SYDVKM. Trimming at V came to 5 bases and at J to 4 bases, leaving 17 bases not matched to a gene.

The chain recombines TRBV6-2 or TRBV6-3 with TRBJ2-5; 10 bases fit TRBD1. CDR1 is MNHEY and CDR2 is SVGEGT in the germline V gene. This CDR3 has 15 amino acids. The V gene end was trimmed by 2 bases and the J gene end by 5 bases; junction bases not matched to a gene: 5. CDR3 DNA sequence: TGTGCCAGCAGTTACACCGACAGGGGGCTGGAGACCCAGTACTTC. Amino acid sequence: CASSYTDRGLETQYF.